Below are 12 T cell receptor beta chains sequenced from a single sample in a study of human versus mouse CDR3 diversity and MHC coevolution. The assay was immunoSEQ multiplex PCR, and TCRdb's table has in-frame clones only and misses some. The sample lists roughly 86,000 clones; 80% to 95% were seen once. Sequencing input: naive CD4+ T cells from blood. The subset here: CD45RO-negative CD62L-positive naive CD4 T cells. The receptor source for this set is a person aged 30 to 70 in good health.

This chain uses TRBV6-5 with TRBJ2-5; the match to TRBD1 covers 8 bases. The end of the DNA is better explained by TRBJ2-7, so the J call may be wrong. CDR1 and CDR2 from the germline V gene are MNHEY and SVGAGI. CDR3 length: 14 residues. CDR3 protein: CASSIGQGSTEQYF. CDR3 sequence (DNA): TGTGCCAGCAGTATCGGACAGGGATCTACCGAGCAGTACTTC.

Remarks on this clone: The conserved phenylalanine or tryptophan normally closing the CDR3 is absent here, so this likely arose from a read error. V gene TRBV27 combines with J gene TRBJ2-7; 9 positions match TRBD1. CDR1 MNHEY and CDR2 SMNVEV come from the germline V gene (reference sequence). V lost 6 bases to trimming and J lost 4 bases; unmatched junction nucleotides: 16. The CDR3 has 17 residues. CDR3 sequence reads: CASRVVSFGTGNYEQYL. CDR3 nucleotide sequence: TGTGCCAGCAGGGTAGTTTCTTTCGGGACAGGGAATTACGAGCAGTACCTC.

The chain combines TRBV9 with TRBJ1-6, with no clear D. Deletions cut 4 bases from V and 7 bases from J, with 18 bases between. Germline V gene data show CDR1 as SGDLS and CDR2 as YYNGEE. The CDR3 has 16 amino acids. The CDR3 spells CASSPPGVEGNSPLHF. The CDR3 DNA is TGTGCCAGCAGCCCTCCCGGGGTGGAAGGAAATTCACCCCTCCACTTT.

CDR3 bases: TGTGCCAGCCGCGGAACGAGCGATGAGCAGTTCTTC. Its protein is CASRGTSDEQFF. V gene TRBV25-1 combines with J gene TRBJ2-1; D ambiguous. The V end was cut by 8 bases, the J end by 8 bases, with 13 bases between. This CDR3 is 12 amino acids long. Germline CDR1 reads MGHDK; CDR2 reads SYGVNS.

CDR3 in DNA: TGCGCCAGCAGCTTGTCGCTTCCGGGGGGGAATGAGCAGTTCTTC. This codes for CASSLSLPGGNEQFF. The genes are TRBV5-1 and TRBJ2-1; 8 bases align to TRBD2. This CDR3 spans 15 amino acids. V gave up 1 base and J gave up 7 bases; unmatched junction bases: 7. Germline-derived CDR1 and CDR2 are SGHRS and YFSETQ.

The rearrangement uses TRBV18 and TRBJ1-6, with D tentatively TRBD1 (6 bases). The CDR3 totals 16 residues. The V and J ends lost 1 base and 5 bases respectively, with 12 bases between them. Germline V gene lookup returns CDR1 KGHSH and CDR2 LQKENI. The CDR3: CASSPRQVTNNSPLHF. DNA of the CDR3: TGTGCCAGCTCACCACGACAGGTGACCAATAATTCACCCCTCCACTTT. The full variable domain, rest sourced from reference TRBV18 and TRBJ1-6, is NAGVMQNPRHLVRRRGQEARLRCSPMKGHSHVYWYRQLPEEGLKFMVYLQKENIIDESGMPKERFSAEFPKEGPSILRIQQVVRGDSAAYFCASSPRQVTNNSPLHFGNGTRLTVT.

V is TRBV29-1 and J is TRBJ1-1; no definite D call. The length of the CDR3 is 11 residues. Germline V gene sequence: CDR1 SQVTM, CDR2 ANQGSEA. The germline V and J ends were trimmed by 4 bases and 6 bases, with 9 bases remaining between them. The CDR3 DNA is TGCAGCGTTGGGCATAACGCTGAAGCTTTCTTT. This gives the protein CSVGHNAEAFF.

The genes are TRBV25-1 and TRBJ2-2; 8 nucleotides align to TRBD2. The CDR3 length is 15 residues. Looked up from germline, CDR1 is MGHDK and CDR2 is SYGVNS. The V and J ends lost 8 bases and 0 bases, in that order; junction bases with no gene match: 5. CDR3 amino acids: CASGRGGANTGELFF. CDR3 DNA sequence: TGTGCCAGCGGACGGGGGGGTGCGAACACCGGGGAGCTGTTTTTT. The full variable domain, in which reference TRBV25-1 and TRBJ2-2 provide the parts outside the CDR3, is EADIYQTPRYLVIGTGKKITLECSQTMGHDKMYWYQQDPGMELHLIHYSYGVNSTEKGDLSSESTVSRIRTEHFPLTLESARPSHTSQYLCASGRGGANTGELFFGEGSRLTVL.

This rearrangement joins TRBV19 to TRBJ1-2; D is possibly TRBD1 (5 bases). CDR1 and CDR2 from the germline V gene are LNHDA and SQIVND (reference sequence). There are 13 residues in the CDR3. The germline V and J ends were trimmed by 7 bases and 4 bases, with 13 bases remaining between them. As DNA, the CDR3 is TGTGCCAGTAAAAAAGGGGTATTCTATGGCTACACCTTC. The encoded protein is CASKKGVFYGYTF.

The chain links TRBV18 to TRBJ2-7, with 9 nucleotides matching TRBD1. Germline V lookup: CDR1 KGHSH, CDR2 LQKENI. Trimming cost V 4 bases and J 3 bases; bases outside gene matches: 4. The CDR3 loop spans 14 amino acids. CDR3 region: CASSRTGDSYEQYF. CDR3 sequence (DNA): TGTGCCAGCTCACGGACAGGGGACAGCTACGAGCAGTACTTC.

The V call is TRBV5-4, the J call TRBJ2-7, with TRBD1 as a possible D gene (5 bases). V dropped 4 bases and J dropped 3 bases, with 8 bases sitting between them. The CDR3 is 12 amino acids. From germline, CDR1 is SGHNT and CDR2 YYREEE (reference sequence). The DNA of the CDR3 is TGTGCCAGCAGCGTAGACAGCTACGAGCAGTACTTC. Translated: CASSVDSYEQYF.

The table lists this clone with a count of one. This chain uses TRBV7-9 with TRBJ2-5; D not resolved. With 7 bases removed from V and 2 bases from J, the gap between germline ends came to 8 bases. The CDR3 extends over 12 amino acids. CDR1 SEHNR and CDR2 FQNEAQ come from the germline V gene (reference sequence). CDR3 bases: TGTGCCAGCAACTCGCAACAAGAGACCCAGTACTTC. Its protein product is CASNSQQETQYF.